Listed below are T cell receptor beta chains from one sample, sequenced in a study of shared clonotypes between healthy human individuals. Only in-frame clones appear in the TCRdb table, and some are missing; sequencing was by immunoSEQ multiplex PCR. The repertoire holds roughly 1,500,000 clones, with 98% as singletons. Source material: naive CD4+ T cells sorted from blood. The receptor source for this set is a man between 25 and 39 years old in good health. Both conserved end residues are part of each CDR3. A D gene is named only where the DNA matches it firmly. Clone size, where shown, is once, few, many, or a class for clones that have expanded.

j_gene: TRBJ2-2; v_gene: TRBV18; abundance: once; d_gene: NA; CDR3aa: CASSPMNTGELFF; CDR3nt: TGTGCCAGCTCACCAATGAACACCGGGGAGCTGTTTTTT
j_gene: TRBJ1-5; v_gene: TRBV28; abundance: once; d_gene: NA; CDR3aa: CASSSPDSDNQPQHF; CDR3nt: TGTGCCAGCAGCTCCCCGGACAGCGACAATCAGCCCCAGCATTTT
j_gene: TRBJ2-5; v_gene: TRBV18; abundance: NA; d_gene: NA; CDR3aa: CASSPEWETQYF; CDR3nt: TGTGCCAGCTCTCCCGAATGGGAGACCCAGTACTTC
j_gene: TRBJ1-2; v_gene: TRBV2; abundance: NA; d_gene: NA; CDR3aa: CASRENSGYTF; CDR3nt: TGTGCCAGCAGGGAAAATTCGGGCTACACCTTC
j_gene: TRBJ1-5; v_gene: TRBV28; abundance: once; d_gene: NA; CDR3aa: CASRDGGHGSNQPQHF; CDR3nt: TGTGCCAGCAGGGACGGGGGGCACGGTAGCAATCAGCCCCAGCATTTT
j_gene: TRBJ2-7; v_gene: TRBV10-3; abundance: NA; d_gene: TRBD1; CDR3aa: CAISGTAPYEQYF; CDR3nt: TGTGCCATTTCCGGGACAGCTCCCTACGAGCAGTACTTC
j_gene: TRBJ2-4; v_gene: TRBV28; abundance: NA; d_gene: NA; CDR3aa: CASSSTQPWGNIQYF; CDR3nt: TGTGCCAGCAGCTCGACGCAACCCTGGGGAAACATTCAGTACTTC
j_gene: TRBJ2-3; v_gene: TRBV27; abundance: NA; d_gene: NA; CDR3aa: CASSLQVTDTQYF; CDR3nt: TGTGCCAGCAGTCTACAGGTCACAGATACGCAGTATTTT
j_gene: TRBJ2-6; v_gene: TRBV28; abundance: NA; d_gene: NA; CDR3aa: CASSLGFSGANVLTF; CDR3nt: TGTGCCAGCAGTTTAGGCTTCTCTGGGGCCAACGTCCTGACTTTC
j_gene: TRBJ1-1; v_gene: TRBV30; abundance: NA; d_gene: NA; CDR3aa: CAWRLAMNTEAFF; CDR3nt: TGTGCCTGGAGGTTGGCAATGAACACTGAAGCTTTCTTT
j_gene: TRBJ2-5; v_gene: TRBV5-1; abundance: NA; d_gene: NA; CDR3aa: CASSLGYQETQYF; CDR3nt: TGCGCCAGCAGCTTGGGTTACCAAGAGACCCAGTACTTC
j_gene: TRBJ1-3; v_gene: TRBV28; abundance: NA; d_gene: TRBD1; CDR3aa: CASRGVGTGANTIYF; CDR3nt: TGTGCCAGCAGAGGGGTCGGGACAGGTGCAAACACCATATATTTT
j_gene: TRBJ2-3; v_gene: TRBV7-9; abundance: NA; d_gene: NA; CDR3aa: CASSLEDTGTDTQYF; CDR3nt: TGTGCCAGCAGCTTAGAGGACACAGGCACAGATACGCAGTATTTT
j_gene: TRBJ2-3; v_gene: TRBV18; abundance: once; d_gene: TRBD2; CDR3aa: CASSPLRAGGKTDTQYF; CDR3nt: TGTGCCAGCTCACCACTCCGCGCGGGAGGGAAAACAGATACGCAGTATTTT
j_gene: TRBJ2-1; v_gene: TRBV4-3; abundance: NA; d_gene: NA; CDR3aa: CASSQSRGNEQFF; CDR3nt: TGCGCCAGCAGCCAATCGAGGGGAAATGAGCAGTTCTTC
j_gene: TRBJ2-7; v_gene: TRBV7-2; abundance: NA; d_gene: TRBD2; CDR3aa: CASSFVAGLIPYEQYF; CDR3nt: TGTGCCAGCAGCTTTGTAGCGGGATTGATCCCCTACGAGCAGTACTTC